Below are 2 T cell receptor beta chains sequenced from a single sample in a study of cytomegalovirus exposure and HLA in healthy donors. The primer mix had 60 Vbeta and 13 Jbeta primers. This table comes from immunoSEQ multiplex PCR, and its TCRdb copy is limited to in-frame clones, with some not included. The sample yields around 100,000 clones, roughly four fifths seen once. The sequenced sample was PBMCs. These receptors were obtained from a woman under 30 in good health and CMV-seropositive.

V and J are TRBV2 and TRBJ2-1, with TRBD2 matching over 8 bases. Germline CDR1 and CDR2: SNHLY and FYNNEI. Losses at the gene ends were 6 bases for V and 4 bases for J; bases not matched to a gene: 2. This CDR3 comprises 13 residues. In nucleotides, the CDR3 is TGTGCCAGCAGGGGGACTAGGTACAATGAGCAGTTCTTC. Protein: CASRGTRYNEQFF.

V gene TRBV2 combines with J gene TRBJ1-2; TRBD1 matches at 8 bases. Germline-derived CDR1 and CDR2 are SNHLY and FYNNEI. Unmatched junction bases numbered 7, after V lost 5 bases and J lost 8 bases. The length of the CDR3 is 13 residues. The CDR3 spells CASSNGQGGGYTF. In nucleotides, the CDR3 is TGTGCCAGCAGTAACGGACAGGGAGGCGGCTACACCTTC.